This TCR beta chain comes out of a study of naive and memory T cell subsets. Two oligonucleotides, mixed equimolar, formed the beta constant-region primer covering TRBC1 and TRBC2. TCRdb re-analysed the UMI-ligation and nested PCR reads in MiXCR, keeping a single row per CDR3 protein. The table shows about 90,000 distinct CDR3 sequences, with about 6.5% occurring only once. Notes on the study in general: In CD4 and CD8 cells, diversity dropped from naive through EMRA.

The germline V gene has CDR1 DFQATT and CDR2 SNEGSKA (reference sequence). The CDR3 extends over 10 amino acids. Trimming left V 3 bases short and J 10 bases short, with 6 bases between. This clonotype was counted ten times or more. The antigen remains unidentified. This sequence was found in a human donor in good health. The rearrangement links TRBV20-1 to TRBJ1-4; D remains ambiguous. Specimen: central memory CD4+ T cells from blood. The CDR3 region is CSASWGKLFF. Here the CDR3 DNA reads TGCAGTGCTAGTTGGGGAAAACTGTTTTTT.